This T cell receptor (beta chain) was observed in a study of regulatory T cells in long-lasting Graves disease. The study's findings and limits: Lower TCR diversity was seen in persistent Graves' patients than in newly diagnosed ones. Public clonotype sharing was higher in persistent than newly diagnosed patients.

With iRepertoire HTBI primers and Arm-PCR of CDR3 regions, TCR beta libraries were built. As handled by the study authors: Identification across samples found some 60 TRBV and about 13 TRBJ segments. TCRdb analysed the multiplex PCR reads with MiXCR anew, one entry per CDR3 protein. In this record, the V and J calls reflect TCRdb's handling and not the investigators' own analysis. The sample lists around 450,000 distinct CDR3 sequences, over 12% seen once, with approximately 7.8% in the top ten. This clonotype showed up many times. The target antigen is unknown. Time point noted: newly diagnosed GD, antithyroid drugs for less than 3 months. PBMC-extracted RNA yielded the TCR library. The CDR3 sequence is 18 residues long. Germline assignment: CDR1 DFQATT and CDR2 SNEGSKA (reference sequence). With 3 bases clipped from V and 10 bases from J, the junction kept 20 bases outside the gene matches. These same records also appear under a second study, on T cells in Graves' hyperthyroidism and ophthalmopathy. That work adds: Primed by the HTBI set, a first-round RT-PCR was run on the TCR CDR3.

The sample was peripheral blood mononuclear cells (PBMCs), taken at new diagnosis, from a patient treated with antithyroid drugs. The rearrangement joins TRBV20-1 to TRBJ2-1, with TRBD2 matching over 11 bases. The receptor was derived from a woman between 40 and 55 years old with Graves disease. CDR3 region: CSARGTAPGTSGMGEQFF. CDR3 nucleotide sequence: TGCAGTGCTAGGGGGACAGCCCCCGGGACTAGCGGAATGGGCGAGCAGTTCTTC.